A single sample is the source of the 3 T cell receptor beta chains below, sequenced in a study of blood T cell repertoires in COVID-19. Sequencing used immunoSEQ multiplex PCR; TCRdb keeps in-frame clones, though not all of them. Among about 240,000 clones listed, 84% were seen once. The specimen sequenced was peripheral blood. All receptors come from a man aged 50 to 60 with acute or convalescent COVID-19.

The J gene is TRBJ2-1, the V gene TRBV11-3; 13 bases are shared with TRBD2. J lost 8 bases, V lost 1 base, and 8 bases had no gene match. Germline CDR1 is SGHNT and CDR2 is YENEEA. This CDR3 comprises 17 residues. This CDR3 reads CASSLGPGTSGADEQFF. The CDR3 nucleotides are TGTGCCAGCAGCTTAGGGCCAGGGACTAGCGGGGCCGATGAGCAGTTCTTC.

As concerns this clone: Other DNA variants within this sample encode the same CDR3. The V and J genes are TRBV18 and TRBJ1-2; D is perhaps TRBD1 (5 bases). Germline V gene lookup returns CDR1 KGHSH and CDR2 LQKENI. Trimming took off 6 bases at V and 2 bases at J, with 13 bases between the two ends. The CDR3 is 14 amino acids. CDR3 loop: CASSPPGGNYGYTF. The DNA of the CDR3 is TGTGCCAGCTCGCCCCCGGGGGGGAACTATGGCTACACCTTC.

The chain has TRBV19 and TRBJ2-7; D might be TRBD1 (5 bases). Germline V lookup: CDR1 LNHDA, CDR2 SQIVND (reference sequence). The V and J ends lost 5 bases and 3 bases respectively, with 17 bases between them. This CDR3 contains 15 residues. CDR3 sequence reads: CASSLRSGIGYEQYF. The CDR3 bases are TGTGCCAGTAGTCTTAGATCAGGGATTGGCTACGAGCAGTACTTC.